This TCR beta chain was captured in a study of spatial heterogeneity in lung cancer. At the level of the study: Sequences of the beta chain were consistently detected in greater numbers than alpha-chain sequences.

Documented time point: sample taken at primary tumor resection. Untreated early-stage non-small cell lung cancer patients, 55 to 85 in total, were the donors. This CDR3 is built from 13 residues. The V gene's germline CDR1 is MDHEN and CDR2 SYDVKM. The V end was cut by 9 bases, the J end by 0 bases, with 11 bases between. TCRdb re-called the 5' RACE reads with MiXCR, one entry per CDR3 protein. The data contain about 6,000 distinct CDR3 sequences, about 15% of them seen just once; the ten biggest clones take up approximately 10%. Study results and caveats: Expanded alpha and beta TCR counts within tumors tracked tumor mutation counts.

By share of the sample, this clonotype is medium-sized. Its specificity is unknown. In a library made to pick up alpha chains, this beta chain is a stray read with a size that means little. This receptor was taken from a male donor with early-stage non-small cell lung cancer. The genes are TRBV28 and TRBJ1-1, with a possible D match to TRBD1 (5 bases). The sequencing here drew on lung tumor tissue, taken at surgery. Written as DNA, the CDR3 is TGTGCCAGTCAGGGTTGGATGAACACTGAAGCTTTCTTT. This codes for CASQGWMNTEAFF. Full variable domain (remainder filled in from reference TRBV28 and TRBJ1-1): DVKVTQSSRYLVKRTGEKVFLECVQDMDHENMFWYRQDPGLGLRLIYFSYDVKMKEKGDIPEGYSVSREKKERFSLILESASTNQTSMYLCASQGWMNTEAFFGQGTRLTVV.